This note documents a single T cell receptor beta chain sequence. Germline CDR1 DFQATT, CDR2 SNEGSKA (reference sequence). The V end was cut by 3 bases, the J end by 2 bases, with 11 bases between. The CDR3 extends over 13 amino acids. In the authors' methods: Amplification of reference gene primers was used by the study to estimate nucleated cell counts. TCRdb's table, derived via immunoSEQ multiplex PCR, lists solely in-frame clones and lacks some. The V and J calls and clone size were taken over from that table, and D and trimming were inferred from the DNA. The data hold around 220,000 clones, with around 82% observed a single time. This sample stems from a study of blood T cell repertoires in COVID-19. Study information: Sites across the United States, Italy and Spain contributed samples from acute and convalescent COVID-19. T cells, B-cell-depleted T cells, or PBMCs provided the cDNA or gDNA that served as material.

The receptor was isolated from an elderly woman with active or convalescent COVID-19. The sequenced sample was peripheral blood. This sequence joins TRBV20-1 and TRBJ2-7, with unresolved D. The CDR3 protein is CSASRGIAYEQYF. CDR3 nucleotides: TGCAGTGCTAGTCGAGGAATAGCCTACGAGCAGTACTTC.